Below, 23 T cell receptor beta chains from the same sample are listed, as sequenced in a study of T-cell reconstitution after alpha-beta-depleted transplantation in children. Unique molecular identifiers were used in preparing the TCRbeta library. TCRdb passed the PCR reads through MiXCR, listing each CDR3 protein once. The table includes hundreds of thousands of distinct CDR3 sequences, about a tenth detected once. The sequencing used PBMCs, collected before TCRalphabeta/CD19-depleted stem cell transplant. These receptors all stem from a boy under three years old with acute myeloid leukemia, due to receive a stem cell transplant.

This clonotype was detected many times. This chain joins TRBV12-3 or TRBV12-4 and TRBJ1-2, with a tentative D call TRBD1 (5 bases). The CDR3 extends over 14 amino acids. V lost 2 bases, J lost 8 bases, and 15 bases lay in between. CDR3 in DNA: TGTGCCAGCAGTTTACGACAGATGCCCACGGGCTACACCTTC. Residues: CASSLRQMPTGYTF.

To note about this clonotype: A single base separates this from a much larger clone, so it may be a read error. The chain recombines TRBV28 with TRBJ1-1; tentatively, D is TRBD1 (6 bases). The CDR3 contains 14 residues. Germline assignment: CDR1 MDHEN and CDR2 SYDVKM. Trimming removed 7 bases from V and 10 bases from J, with 22 bases in between. This CDR3 reads CASTSVLGGLRAFF. The CDR3 coding sequence is TGTGCCAGCACCTCCGTCTTGGGGGGGCTGAGAGCTTTCTTT.

This clonotype was counted many times. The rearrangement joins TRBV7-6 to TRBJ2-2, with 8 nucleotides matching TRBD1. The CDR3 totals 13 residues. CDR1 is SGHVS and CDR2 is FNYEAQ in the germline V gene. Germline trimming cut 5 bases from V and 7 bases from J; bases unmatched to any gene: 3. The CDR3 here is CASSRTGSGELFF. CDR3 coding DNA: TGTGCCAGCAGCCGGACAGGGAGCGGGGAGCTGTTTTTT. The variable domain in full, completed from reference TRBV7-6 and TRBJ2-2, reads GAGVSQSPRYKVTKRGQDVALRCDPISGHVSLYWYRQALGQGPEFLTYFNYEAQQDKSGLPNDRFSAERPEGSISTLTIQRTEQRDSAMYRCASSRTGSGELFFGEGSRLTVL.

In regard to this clonotype: A much larger clone differs from this one at a single base, so this may be a read error. The rearrangement joins TRBV18 to TRBJ2-3, with 7 bases aligning to TRBD1. The junction had 5 bases not matched to a gene; V was cut back by 3 bases and J by 8 bases. This CDR3 has 13 amino acids. Per germline, CDR1 KGHSH and CDR2 LQKENI. The CDR3 is CASSPTGVVTQYF. The CDR3 coding sequence is TGTGCCAGCTCACCTACAGGGGTAGTTACGCAGTATTTT.

J is TRBJ2-2 and V is TRBV5-1; TRBD1 might be the D (6 bases). This CDR3 spans 14 amino acids. Germline loops: CDR1 SGHRS, CDR2 YFSETQ. The V and J ends lost 6 bases and 7 bases respectively, with 16 bases between them. The CDR3 DNA is TGCGCCAGCAAAAACAGGGATGGCGGCGGGGAGCTGTTTTTT. Protein: CASKNRDGGGELFF.

As for this clonotype: Just one base apart from a much larger clone, this may be a read error. The chain uses TRBV7-9 and TRBJ2-3, with TRBD2 matching 13 bases. With V trimmed by 5 bases and J by 4 bases, 6 bases remained unmatched. Germline V gene lookup returns CDR1 SEHNR and CDR2 FQNEAQ (reference sequence). The CDR3 totals 16 residues. The CDR3 DNA follows: TGTGCCAGCAGCCCTGGACTAGCGGGAGCCTCAGATACGCAGTATTTT. Its protein product is CASSPGLAGASDTQYF.

This clonotype showed up many times. The J gene is TRBJ2-5, the V gene TRBV10-3; D gene uncertain. The CDR3 spans 15 residues. Germline V lookup: CDR1 ENHRY, CDR2 SYGVKD. Trimming removed 2 bases at V and 3 bases at J, with 13 bases between. CDR3 nucleotides: TGTGCCATCAGTGAGAGTAACAATCGGAAAGAGACCCAGTACTTC. Its protein product is CAISESNNRKETQYF.

The chain combines TRBV20-1 with TRBJ2-5; D could derive from TRBD1 or TRBD2 (7 bases each). V was shortened by 5 bases and J by 2 bases, with 12 bases between the two germline ends. The CDR3 consists of 13 residues. Germline V gene sequence: CDR1 DFQATT, CDR2 SNEGSKA (reference sequence). This CDR3 is CSAGRGGQETQYF. As DNA, the CDR3 is TGCAGTGCTGGCAGGGGGGGACAAGAGACCCAGTACTTC.

The chain is built from TRBV28 and TRBJ2-5; 13 nucleotides align to TRBD2. Germline assignment: CDR1 MDHEN and CDR2 SYDVKM. The CDR3 sequence is 15 residues long. Losses at the gene ends were 6 bases for V and 4 bases for J; bases not matched to a gene: 5. CDR3: CASRPGLAGVETQYF. CDR3 nucleotide sequence: TGTGCCAGCAGACCTGGACTAGCGGGAGTAGAGACCCAGTACTTC. Looking up the rest from reference TRBV28 and TRBJ2-5 gives the full variable domain: DVKVTQSSRYLVKRTGEKVFLECVQDMDHENMFWYRQDPGLGLRLIYFSYDVKMKEKGDIPEGYSVSREKKERFSLILESASTNQTSMYLCASRPGLAGVETQYFGPGTRLLVL.

This chain links TRBV2 with TRBJ2-7; TRBD1 matches 10 bases. The germline gives CDR1 SNHLY, CDR2 FYNNEI. This CDR3 is 13 amino acids long. J lost 7 bases, V lost 5 bases, and 5 bases had no gene match. In nucleotides, the CDR3 is TGTGCCAGCAGTTCGACAGGGGGCCGGGAGCAGTACTTC. Protein product: CASSSTGGREQYF.

This clonotype has just a few counts. The V call is TRBV6-1, the J call TRBJ2-7; 7 positions agree with TRBD1. The CDR3 spans 14 residues. Losses at the gene ends were 6 bases for V and 1 base for J; bases not matched to a gene: 6. Germline loops: CDR1 MNHNS, CDR2 SASEGT. Here the CDR3 reads CASRRPGQSYEQYF. DNA of the CDR3: TGTGCCAGCAGAAGACCGGGACAGTCCTACGAGCAGTACTTC.

This clonotype was counted many times. The V gene is TRBV5-1, the J gene TRBJ2-3, with 9 bases matching TRBD2. The V gene end was trimmed by 7 bases and the J gene end by 1 base; junction bases not matched to a gene: 16. Germline V gene sequence: CDR1 SGHRS, CDR2 YFSETQ. The CDR3 totals 18 residues. The CDR3 nucleotides read TGCGCCAGCGGCATCTCATGGAGCGGGGGGCTCGGCACAGATACGCAGTATTTT. It encodes CASGISWSGGLGTDTQYF.

This clonotype has ten or more counts. This rearrangement joins TRBV11-3 to TRBJ2-5; TRBD1 matches at 7 bases. Germline V lookup: CDR1 SGHNT, CDR2 YENEEA. The CDR3 length is 14 residues. Trimming took 5 bases from V and 1 from J; bases not matched to a gene: 4. CDR3 sequence reads: CASSPRTGQETQYF. The CDR3 nucleotides are TGTGCCAGCAGCCCCCGGACAGGCCAAGAGACCCAGTACTTC.

This clonotype was found a few times. This sequence joins TRBV29-1 and TRBJ2-3; 7 bases are a match to TRBD2. J gave up 7 bases and V 6 bases, and 7 bases lay outside the gene matches. The CDR3 has 12 residues. Germline CDR1 and CDR2: SQVTM and ANQGSEA. CDR3 DNA sequence: TGCAGCGTACGGGGGAGGGTAAATACGCAGTATTTT. Translation gives CSVRGRVNTQYF.

This clonotype was found many times. J is TRBJ2-2 and V is TRBV7-8; 8 nucleotides match TRBD2. Trimming removed 5 bases from V and 4 bases from J; junction bases left unmatched: 3. This CDR3 contains 14 residues. Germline loops: CDR1 SGHVS, CDR2 FQNEAQ. The CDR3 DNA reads as TGTGCCAGCAGCGCCGGGACTAGCACCGGGGAGCTGTTTTTT. Its protein product is CASSAGTSTGELFF.

This clonotype was counted many times. The chain carries TRBV7-2 and TRBJ2-5; 7 bases map to TRBD2. Germline CDR1 reads SGHTA; CDR2 reads FQGNSA. The V segment lost 2 bases and the J segment 3 bases; nucleotides outside the gene matches: 9. There are 16 residues in the CDR3. DNA of the CDR3: TGTGCCAGCAGCTTAATCCTAGCGGCCCTCAAAGAGACCCAGTACTTC. Translating it yields CASSLILAALKETQYF.

The rearrangement links TRBV28 to TRBJ2-5, with D unresolved. V was shortened by 6 bases and J by 5 bases, with 13 bases between the two germline ends. This CDR3 contains 13 residues. Germline V gene lookup returns CDR1 MDHEN and CDR2 SYDVKM. CDR3 sequence reads: CASRRPGYETQYF. In nucleotides, the CDR3 is TGTGCCAGCAGGCGTCCGGGTTATGAGACCCAGTACTTC.

A word on this clonotype: This may be a read error: a much more frequent sequence differs by one nucleotide. The V call is TRBV20-1, the J call TRBJ2-4; 8 nucleotides agree with TRBD1. CDR3 length: 15 residues. The V and J ends lost 5 bases and 4 bases, in that order; junction bases with no gene match: 10. Germline CDR1 and CDR2: DFQATT and SNEGSKA (reference sequence). CDR3 sequence reads: CSAGRTGGTKNIQYF. The DNA for the CDR3 is TGCAGTGCTGGCCGCACAGGGGGGACAAAAAACATTCAGTACTTC.

This clonotype has at least ten counts. The chain employs TRBV12-3 or TRBV12-4 and TRBJ2-7; TRBD2 agrees at 12 bases. The ends lost 4 bases at V and 3 bases at J; junction bases unmatched: 7. This CDR3 is built from 16 residues. The CDR3 DNA is TGTGCCAGCAGTTCCGGGGAGGGACTAGCGGGCTACGAGCAGTACTTC. Its protein product is CASSSGEGLAGYEQYF.

This clonotype occurred many times. The chain recombines TRBV7-2 with TRBJ2-5; 9 bases align to TRBD1. The ends lost 3 bases at V and 6 bases at J; junction bases unmatched: 11. CDR1 SGHTA and CDR2 FQGNSA come from the germline V gene. There are 16 residues in the CDR3. The CDR3 DNA sequence: TGTGCCAGCAGCTTGGGACAGGGCGGGGGTGAAAAGACCCAGTACTTC. Amino acid sequence: CASSLGQGGGEKTQYF.

This clonotype was detected ten times or more. The CDR3 DNA is TGTGCCAGCAGTTCGGAGTCAACAGGGATCCACGAGCAGTACTTC. Its translation is CASSSESTGIHEQYF. The V gene is TRBV12-3 or TRBV12-4, the J gene TRBJ2-7; possible D gene TRBD1, 6 bases. This CDR3 has 15 amino acids. Deletions cut 4 bases from V and 5 bases from J, with 18 bases between.

This clonotype was seen a handful of times. This chain links TRBV5-1 with TRBJ1-4; 11 nucleotides align to TRBD1. The CDR3 consists of 14 residues. CDR1 and CDR2 (germline): SGHRS, YFSETQ. Trimming removed 4 bases from V and 8 bases from J; junction bases left unmatched: 4. CDR3 nucleotide sequence: TGCGCCAGCAGCCCGGGACAGGGGGAGGAAAAACTGTTTTTT. Translated, it gives CASSPGQGEEKLFF.

This clonotype was seen ten or more times. The chain employs TRBV28 and TRBJ2-5, with 16 bases aligning to TRBD2. In germline, CDR1 is MDHEN, CDR2 SYDVKM. The junction had 2 bases not matched to a gene; V was cut back by 4 bases and J by 3 bases. This CDR3 has 16 amino acids. CDR3 in DNA: TGTGCCAGCAGTTGGGGACTAGCGGGGGGGGAAGAGACCCAGTACTTC. Translating it yields CASSWGLAGGEETQYF.